The next 4 T cell receptor beta chains were all read from a single sample in a study of shared T cell receptors in the human thymus. Method: immunoSEQ multiplex PCR; TCRdb's copy keeps in-frame clones and lacks some. The data contain around 730,000 clones, around 85% of them singletons. These data also formed part of another study, on human thymus T cells.

Input material: thymocytes. The source of these receptors is a girl under three years old with a congenital heart defect.

The gene calls are TRBV7-2 and TRBJ2-7; D gene unclear. Germline V lookup: CDR1 SGHTA, CDR2 FQGNSA. The V and J ends lost 1 base and 1 base respectively, with 11 bases between them. The CDR3 is made up of 15 amino acids. DNA of the CDR3: TGTGCCAGCAGCTTAGGCCGCGAACGGTCCTACGAGCAGTACTTC. This codes for CASSLGRERSYEQYF.

The V and J genes are TRBV18 and TRBJ1-3, with a weak D call TRBD1 (6 bases). CDR3 length: 18 residues. Looked up from germline, CDR1 is KGHSH and CDR2 is LQKENI. The V gene lost 3 bases and the J gene lost 4 bases, with 22 bases spanning the gap. In DNA, the CDR3 is TGTGCCAGCTCACCGATGGGACAATCATCGCCCGAAGGAAACACCATATATTTT. Translated, it gives CASSPMGQSSPEGNTIYF.

The V and J genes are TRBV7-9 and TRBJ2-7; a possible D gene is TRBD1 (5 bases). In germline, CDR1 is SEHNR, CDR2 FQNEAQ (reference sequence). The CDR3 is 17 residues long. The V end was cut by 2 bases, the J end by 0 bases, with 17 bases between. The CDR3 region is CASSLHLSTESSYEQYF. The CDR3 bases are TGTGCCAGCAGCTTACACTTGTCGACAGAAAGCTCCTACGAGCAGTACTTC.

The chain uses TRBV5-1 and TRBJ1-6; 7 positions match TRBD1. Germline-derived CDR1 and CDR2 are SGHRS and YFSETQ. The CDR3 covers 15 residues. V lost 4 bases to trimming and J lost 7 bases; unmatched junction nucleotides: 8. The CDR3 region is CASSQTTGRNSPLHF. The CDR3 DNA sequence: TGCGCCAGCAGCCAAACGACAGGGCGAAATTCACCCCTCCACTTT.